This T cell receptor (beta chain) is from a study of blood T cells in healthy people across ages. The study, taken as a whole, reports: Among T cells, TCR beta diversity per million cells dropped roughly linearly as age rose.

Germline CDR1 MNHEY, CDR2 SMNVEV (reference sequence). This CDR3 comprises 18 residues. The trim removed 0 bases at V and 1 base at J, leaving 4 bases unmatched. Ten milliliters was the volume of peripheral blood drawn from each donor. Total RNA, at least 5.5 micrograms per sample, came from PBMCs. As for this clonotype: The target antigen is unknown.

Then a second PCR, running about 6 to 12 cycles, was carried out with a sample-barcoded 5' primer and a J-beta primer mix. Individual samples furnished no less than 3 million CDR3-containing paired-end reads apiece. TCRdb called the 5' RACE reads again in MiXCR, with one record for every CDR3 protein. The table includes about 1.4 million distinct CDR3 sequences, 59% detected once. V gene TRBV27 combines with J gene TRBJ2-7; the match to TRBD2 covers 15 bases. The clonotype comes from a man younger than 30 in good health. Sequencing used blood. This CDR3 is CASSLSPGLAGGSYEQYF. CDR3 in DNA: TGTGCCAGCAGTTTATCTCCGGGACTAGCGGGAGGATCCTACGAGCAGTACTTC.